This TCR beta chain was found in a study of blood T cell repertoires in COVID-19. Produced via immunoSEQ multiplex PCR; TCRdb's table is partial and in-frame only. The repertoire consists of fewer than 200,000 clones, with about 86% occurring once and the leading ten covering roughly 10%. V lost 2 bases, J lost 4 bases, and 7 bases stayed unmatched. The CDR3 covers 15 residues. Germline assignment: CDR1 MNHEY and CDR2 SVGEGT. The rearrangement joins TRBV6-2 or TRBV6-3 to TRBJ1-1; 7 positions match TRBD1. This clonotype was sampled from a man aged 70 or older with active or convalescent COVID-19. Sequencing used peripheral blood. CDR3 residues: CASSYPDRVFTEAFF. CDR3 nucleotides: TGTGCCAGCAGTTACCCAGACAGGGTGTTCACTGAAGCTTTCTTT.